Following are 30 T cell receptor beta chains from one sample sequenced in a study of spatial heterogeneity in lung cancer. These receptors are not linked to any known antigen. TCRdb recomputed calls from the 5' RACE reads with MiXCR, one row per CDR3 protein. The sample yields 1,300 to 1,500 distinct CDR3 sequences, 10% to 15% seen once. Study observations and caveats: The number of expanded tumor alpha and beta chains correlated with mutation number.

Time point described: sample taken at primary tumor resection. The specimen was lung tumor tissue, collected at surgery. The receptors stem from a female donor with early-stage non-small cell lung cancer.

This clonotype is termed medium-sized. The V call is TRBV24-1, the J call TRBJ2-3; TRBD1 matches 7 bases. The CDR3 contains 17 residues. With 3 bases clipped from V and 1 base from J, the junction kept 9 bases outside the gene matches. The V gene's germline CDR1 is KGHDR and CDR2 SFDVKD. DNA for the CDR3: TGTGCCACCAGTGATCAAGTGACAGGGCAGGGCACAGATACGCAGTATTTT. As protein: CATSDQVTGQGTDTQYF.

By frequency in the sample, this clonotype is medium-sized. The chain links TRBV5-1 to TRBJ1-1, with a weak D call TRBD1 (5 bases). Germline V gene sequence: CDR1 SGHRS, CDR2 YFSETQ. The V and J ends lost 4 bases and 4 bases respectively, with 11 bases between them. This CDR3 comprises 13 residues. CDR3 DNA: TGCGCCAGCAGCGACAGTGAGACCACTGAAGCTTTCTTT. Translation: CASSDSETTEAFF.

This clonotype is medium-sized (0.01 to 0.1%) in the sample. The chain uses TRBV7-9 and TRBJ2-5, with 9 nucleotides matching TRBD2. V trimming: 3 bases; J trimming: 5 bases; junction bases outside the gene matches: 4. CDR1 SEHNR and CDR2 FQNEAQ come from the germline V gene (reference sequence). CDR3 length: 14 residues. The CDR3 sequence is CASSLLAGYETQYF. The CDR3 region has the DNA TGTGCCAGCAGCTTGCTAGCGGGGTATGAGACCCAGTACTTC. The full variable domain, rest sourced from reference TRBV7-9 and TRBJ2-5, is DTGVSQNPRHKITKRGQNVTFRCDPISEHNRLYWYRQTLGQGPEFLTYFQNEAQLEKSRLLSDRFSAERPKGSFSTLEIQRTEQGDSAMYLCASSLLAGYETQYFGPGTRLLVL.

By proportion, this clonotype is medium-sized (0.01 to 0.1%). V is TRBV11-2 and J is TRBJ2-7; the match to TRBD2 covers 11 bases. The V segment lost 5 bases and the J segment 4 bases; nucleotides outside the gene matches: 4. Germline V gene data show CDR1 as SGHAT and CDR2 as FQNNGV. CDR3 length equals 14 residues. The CDR3 protein is CASSETSGKYEQYF. The DNA for the CDR3 is TGTGCCAGCAGCGAGACTAGCGGGAAGTACGAGCAGTACTTC.

This clonotype counts as medium-sized (0.01 to 0.1%). The V and J genes are TRBV27 and TRBJ2-5; D gene ambiguous. The CDR3 runs 14 residues. Deletions cut 6 bases from V and 2 bases from J, with 13 bases between. Germline CDR1 and CDR2: MNHEY and SMNVEV (reference sequence). The CDR3 bases are TGTGCCAGCAGCAGAGGACGACTTCAAGAGACCCAGTACTTC. Its translation is CASSRGRLQETQYF.

CDR3 nucleotides: TGCAGTGCTAGTCCCAGGACGCCCTACTACGAGCAGTACTTC. This gives the protein CSASPRTPYYEQYF. This chain joins TRBV20-1 and TRBJ2-7; D unclear. This CDR3 comprises 14 residues. CDR1 is DFQATT and CDR2 is SNEGSKA in the germline V gene (reference sequence). Trimming pared 3 bases from V and 3 bases from J, leaving 15 bases between.

The chain uses TRBV20-1 and TRBJ2-3; D is unclear. The V and J ends lost 6 bases and 1 base respectively, with 14 bases between them. The CDR3 sequence is 14 residues long. Germline CDR1 is DFQATT and CDR2 is SNEGSKA (reference sequence). CDR3 in DNA: TGCAGTGCAAACGCGCCCCTCCGCACAGATACGCAGTATTTT. Translation: CSANAPLRTDTQYF.

This clonotype is medium-sized within its sample. The chain uses TRBV20-1 and TRBJ2-5; 8 bases map to TRBD2. CDR3 length: 17 amino acids. From germline, CDR1 is DFQATT and CDR2 SNEGSKA (reference sequence). The V segment lost 1 base and the J segment 5 bases; nucleotides outside the gene matches: 15. CDR3 loop: CSARGSGGDFAQETQYF. The CDR3 nucleotides are TGCAGTGCTAGAGGGTCCGGGGGGGATTTCGCCCAGGAGACCCAGTACTTC.

This clonotype is categorized as medium-sized. The chain uses TRBV19 and TRBJ2-3, with D maybe TRBD2 (5 bases). Germline V gene data show CDR1 as LNHDA and CDR2 as SQIVND (reference sequence). The CDR3 totals 13 residues. V was clipped by 5 bases and J by 2 bases, with 8 bases between them. The CDR3 protein is CASSPGDTDTQYF. DNA for the CDR3: TGTGCCAGTAGTCCCGGGGACACAGATACGCAGTATTTT.

The V call is TRBV6-6, the J call TRBJ1-1; D possibly corresponds to TRBD1 (6 bases). With 7 bases removed from V and 7 bases from J, the gap between germline ends came to 13 bases. The CDR3 has 12 residues. Germline V gene sequence: CDR1 MNHNY, CDR2 SVGAGI (reference sequence). The CDR3, as DNA: TGTGCCAGCACACAGGGTTCTGGTGAAGCTTTCTTT. The encoded protein is CASTQGSGEAFF.

The V and J genes are TRBV5-4 and TRBJ2-3; weak D call: TRBD2 (6 bases). The CDR3 is 15 residues long. V lost 5 bases and J 14 bases, leaving 27 bases between the germline ends. Germline-derived CDR1 and CDR2 are SGHNT and YYREEE (reference sequence). Here the CDR3 DNA reads TGTGCCAGCAGGATATACCGGGACTCGTACACCAAAGGGTATTTT. Translated, it gives CASRIYRDSYTKGYF.

This clonotype is labeled as medium-sized. This chain connects TRBV28 to TRBJ2-5; 9 bases fit TRBD1. V trimming: 6 bases; J trimming: 4 bases; junction bases outside the gene matches: 9. CDR3 length: 15 amino acids. CDR1 and CDR2 from the germline V gene are MDHEN and SYDVKM. The CDR3 spells CASRGTGSKGETQYF. The CDR3 nucleotides read TGTGCCAGCAGAGGGACAGGGAGTAAAGGAGAGACCCAGTACTTC.

This chain links TRBV9 with TRBJ2-1; D is unclear. Germline V CDR1 and CDR2: SGDLS, YYNGEE. The CDR3 covers 15 residues. V shed 4 bases and J shed 3 bases, with 14 bases lying between them. The CDR3 reads CASSLQMGGYNEQFF. The CDR3 nucleotides are TGTGCCAGCAGCCTCCAAATGGGTGGCTACAATGAGCAGTTCTTC.

This clonotype is medium-sized by share. The chain uses TRBV10-3 and TRBJ1-4; no clear D gene. The CDR3 is 14 residues long. V lost 6 bases, J lost 0 bases, and 8 bases lay in between. From germline, CDR1 is ENHRY and CDR2 SYGVKD. The CDR3 bases are TGTGCCATCAGGCCGGCTGCAACTAATGAAAAACTGTTTTTT. It specifies CAIRPAATNEKLFF.

Remarks on this clonotype: A much larger clone lies a single base off, so this may be a read error. CDR3 region: CASSFSAGGYNEQFF. The DNA for the CDR3 is TGTGCCAGCAGCTTCTCTGCGGGGGGTTACAATGAGCAGTTCTTC. This chain connects TRBV7-9 to TRBJ2-1, with 8 bases that match TRBD2. The CDR3 contains 15 residues. V lost 3 bases to trimming and J lost 4 bases; unmatched junction nucleotides: 5. Germline V lookup: CDR1 SEHNR, CDR2 FQNEAQ (reference sequence).

By share, this clonotype ranks as medium-sized. The chain joins TRBV7-2 to TRBJ2-3; possibly TRBD2 for D (6 bases). The length of the CDR3 is 16 residues. V was trimmed by 7 bases and J by 1 base, leaving 18 bases between them. In germline, CDR1 is SGHTA, CDR2 FQGNSA. The CDR3 here is CASTFFGRGGTDTQYF. The CDR3 DNA is TGTGCCAGCACCTTTTTCGGGCGCGGGGGCACAGATACGCAGTATTTT.

The sample holds many counts of this clonotype. This CDR3 is CAEGANSRNEQFF. CDR3 bases: TGTGCGGAAGGGGCTAACAGCAGGAATGAGCAGTTCTTC. J is TRBJ2-1 and V is TRBV30; a possible D gene is TRBD1 (5 bases). Germline loops: CDR1 GTSNPN, CDR2 SVGIG (reference sequence). The CDR3 length is 13 residues.

In this sample, this clonotype is medium-sized. The chain links TRBV27 to TRBJ2-1; no reliable D call. This CDR3 has 13 amino acids. The germline V and J ends were trimmed by 3 bases and 5 bases, with 8 bases remaining between them. Per the germline V gene, CDR1 is MNHEY and CDR2 is SMNVEV (reference sequence). The CDR3 sequence: CASSLGRHNEQFF. CDR3 coding DNA: TGTGCCAGCAGTTTGGGTAGACACAATGAGCAGTTCTTC.

This clonotype is termed medium-sized. The DNA for the CDR3 is TGTGCCATCAGTGTTTCAGGGGGAGACACTGAAGCTTTCTTT. Residues: CAISVSGGDTEAFF. The J gene is TRBJ1-1, the V gene TRBV10-3, with TRBD1 identical over 7 bases. V lost 4 bases, J lost 3 bases, and 5 bases stayed unmatched. The germline CDR1 and CDR2 sequences are ENHRY and SYGVKD. CDR3 length: 14 amino acids.

In its sample, this clonotype ranks as medium-sized (0.01 to 0.1%). J is TRBJ2-5 and V is TRBV7-2; D call uncertain. The CDR3 extends over 14 amino acids. Trimming stripped 2 bases from V and 1 base from J, with 8 bases between. Germline lookup yields CDR1 SGHTA and CDR2 FQGNSA. The CDR3 protein is CASSLTRFQETQYF. DNA of the CDR3: TGTGCCAGCAGCTTAACCCGGTTCCAAGAGACCCAGTACTTC.

This clonotype is large in the sample. This sequence joins TRBV20-1 and TRBJ1-3; unclear D gene. Germline loops: CDR1 DFQATT, CDR2 SNEGSKA (reference sequence). The CDR3 has 13 residues. V lost 6 bases to trimming and J lost 4 bases, with 13 bases between them. CDR3 bases: TGCAGTGCCAAACACGGTAGAGGAAACACCATATATTTT. It translates to CSAKHGRGNTIYF.

This clonotype was picked up many times. The chain uses TRBV7-8 and TRBJ2-5; TRBD1 matches 10 bases. This CDR3 comprises 15 residues. V shed 5 bases, J shed 5 bases, and the junction held 8 bases outside the gene matches. CDR1 and CDR2 from the germline V gene are SGHVS and FQNEAQ. The CDR3 sequence is CASSPPDRGWETQYF. CDR3 DNA: TGTGCCAGCAGCCCCCCGGACAGGGGGTGGGAGACCCAGTACTTC. The whole variable domain, filled in from reference TRBV7-8 and TRBJ2-5, reads GAGVSQSPRYKVAKRGQDVALRCDPISGHVSLFWYQQALGQGPEFLTYFQNEAQLDKSGLPSDRFFAERPEGSVSTLKIQRTQQEDSAVYLCASSPPDRGWETQYFGPGTRLLVL.

By share of the sample, this clonotype is large. J is TRBJ2-7 and V is TRBV9; D perhaps matches TRBD2 (6 bases). The V end was cut by 4 bases, the J end by 5 bases, with 19 bases between. The CDR3 loop spans 15 amino acids. Germline V gene data show CDR1 as SGDLS and CDR2 as YYNGEE. CDR3 region: CASSTSSDGGHEQYF. CDR3 nucleotides: TGTGCCAGCAGCACCAGTAGCGACGGAGGGCACGAGCAGTACTTC.

By proportion, this clonotype is medium-sized (0.01 to 0.1%). This rearrangement joins TRBV28 to TRBJ2-5; 11 bases fit TRBD2. Trimming cost V 2 bases and J 6 bases; bases outside gene matches: 11. The CDR3 runs to 17 residues. In germline, CDR1 is MDHEN, CDR2 SYDVKM. CDR3 coding DNA: TGTGCCAGCAGTTTAACCCCGGGACTAGCGGCGTGGAAGACCCAGTACTTC. It specifies CASSLTPGLAAWKTQYF.

This clonotype is classed as medium-sized. The chain carries TRBV12-3 or TRBV12-4 and TRBJ2-5; 7 bases align to TRBD1. The CDR3 is 13 residues long. V lost 5 bases and J lost 7; bases outside the gene matches: 7. DNA for the CDR3: TGTGCCAGCAGTCCCTCGGACAGGTCGACCCAGTACTTC. This encodes CASSPSDRSTQYF.

This clonotype is judged large. The rearrangement links TRBV12-3 or TRBV12-4 to TRBJ2-1, with 11 bases lining up with TRBD2. The CDR3 totals 14 residues. J gave up 5 bases and V 6 bases, and 3 bases lay outside the gene matches. The CDR3 is CASRGTSGHNEQFF. CDR3 in DNA: TGTGCCAGCAGGGGGACTAGCGGACACAATGAGCAGTTCTTC.

By share of the sample, this clonotype is medium-sized. This chain uses TRBV7-2 with TRBJ2-7, with D perhaps TRBD1 (6 bases). The V and J ends lost 9 bases and 3 bases respectively, with 18 bases between them. Looked up from germline, CDR1 is SGHTA and CDR2 is FQGNSA. This CDR3 has 14 residues. This CDR3 reads CASEREQGSYEQYF. As DNA, the CDR3 is TGTGCCAGTGAACGGGAACAGGGTAGCTACGAGCAGTACTTC.

By proportion, this clonotype is large. V gene TRBV6-6 combines with J gene TRBJ1-4, with D perhaps matching TRBD1 (5 bases). This CDR3 has 14 residues. Germline V gives CDR1 MNHNY, CDR2 SVGAGI (reference sequence). Trimming pared 5 bases from V and 7 bases from J, leaving 14 bases between. In DNA form, the CDR3 reads TGTGCCAGCAGTCCCCGGGACTGGACTGAAAAACTGTTTTTT. This translates into CASSPRDWTEKLFF.

This clonotype is labeled as large (0.1 to 1%). The chain couples TRBV6-5 to TRBJ2-5; TRBD2 agrees at 11 bases. The CDR3 contains 14 residues. From germline, CDR1 is MNHEY and CDR2 SVGAGI. V gave up 6 bases and J gave up 3 bases; unmatched junction bases: 3. This CDR3 reads CASRPGLAEETQYF. In DNA form, the CDR3 reads TGTGCCAGCAGGCCGGGACTAGCGGAAGAGACCCAGTACTTC.

By frequency in the sample, this clonotype is medium-sized. The chain has TRBV2 and TRBJ2-3, with TRBD1 as a possible D gene (5 bases). Trimming left V 4 bases short and J 0 bases short, with 5 bases between. The CDR3 runs 13 residues. CDR1 and CDR2 from the germline V gene are SNHLY and FYNNEI. CDR3 nucleotides: TGTGCCAGCAGTGGACAGAGCACAGATACGCAGTATTTT. Its protein is CASSGQSTDTQYF. The full variable domain, in which reference TRBV2 and TRBJ2-3 provide the parts outside the CDR3, is EPEVTQTPSHQVTQMGQEVILRCVPISNHLYFYWYRQILGQKVEFLVSFYNNEISEKSEIFDDQFSVERPDGSNFTLKIRSTKLEDSAMYFCASSGQSTDTQYFGPGTRLTVL.